Only a few counts were recorded for the clone carrying this T cell receptor beta chain. Its antigen is still unknown. One end of the junction fails to match germline, which may point to a read error. The source of the sample is a study of early T cells in non-severe SARS-CoV-2 infection. Study at large: From unsorted whole blood, bulk RNA was sequenced, and the chains remained unpaired.

CDR3 length equals 11 residues. From germline, CDR1 is SNHLY and CDR2 FYNNEI. Study conclusions and caveats: VDJdb matching favored anti-spike CD8 responses, missing private and CD4 specificities.

Each cDNA molecule carried a unique molecular identifier. MiXCR was run by TCRdb on the 5' RACE reads, yielding one entry per CDR3 protein. The sample lists about 77,000 distinct CDR3 sequences, about a sixth occurring once. This clonotype was obtained from an adult who was a healthcare worker with PCR-confirmed SARS-CoV-2 infection or an uninfected control (not recorded which). The sample comprised whole blood. The rearrangement uses TRBV2 and TRBJ2-7; D ambiguous. The CDR3 protein is CASSERLREVF. For the CDR3, the DNA is TGTGCCAGCAGTGAAAGGCTGAGAGAGGTCTTC.